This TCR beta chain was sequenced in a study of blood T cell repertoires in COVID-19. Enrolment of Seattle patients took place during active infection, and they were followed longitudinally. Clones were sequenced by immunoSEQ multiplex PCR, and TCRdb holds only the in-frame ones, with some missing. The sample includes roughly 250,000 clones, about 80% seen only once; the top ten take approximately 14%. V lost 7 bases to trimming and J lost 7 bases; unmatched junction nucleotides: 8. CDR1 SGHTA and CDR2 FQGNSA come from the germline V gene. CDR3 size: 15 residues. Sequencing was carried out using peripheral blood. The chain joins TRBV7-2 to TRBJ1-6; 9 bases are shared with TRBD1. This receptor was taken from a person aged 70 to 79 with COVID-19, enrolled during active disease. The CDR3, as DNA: TGTGCCAGCAAGATCCCGGGACAGGGAAATTCACCCCTCCACTTT. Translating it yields CASKIPGQGNSPLHF.